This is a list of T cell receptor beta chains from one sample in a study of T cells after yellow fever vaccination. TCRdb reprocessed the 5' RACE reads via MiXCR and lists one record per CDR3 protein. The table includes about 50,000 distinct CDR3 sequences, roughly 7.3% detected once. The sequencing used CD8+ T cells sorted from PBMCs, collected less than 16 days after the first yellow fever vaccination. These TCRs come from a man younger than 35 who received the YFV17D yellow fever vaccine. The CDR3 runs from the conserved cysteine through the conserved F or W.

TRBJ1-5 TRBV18 CASSPTPGVGQPQHF
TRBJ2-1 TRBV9 CASSQGERLYNEQFF
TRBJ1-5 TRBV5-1 CASSLSSNQPQHF
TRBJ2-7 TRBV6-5 CASSYSNTAYEQYF
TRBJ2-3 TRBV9 CASSVYAGESDTQYF
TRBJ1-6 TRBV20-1 CSATARDRGNSPLHF
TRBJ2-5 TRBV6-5 CASSSPSGGQETQYF
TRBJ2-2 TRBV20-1 CSARDGETSTGELFF
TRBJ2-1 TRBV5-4 CASSFGPQQFF
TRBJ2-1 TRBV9 CASSPRSGGYKNEQFF
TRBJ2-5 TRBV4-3 CASSQDQGLAGETQYF
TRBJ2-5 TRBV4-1 CASSQEGTSGAVEYF
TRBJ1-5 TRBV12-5 CASGPRTGAANQPQHF
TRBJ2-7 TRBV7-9 CASSLGFSGGTYEQYF
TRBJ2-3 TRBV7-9 CASSAAHALEFTQYF
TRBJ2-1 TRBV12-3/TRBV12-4 CASSHRGGSSYNEQFF
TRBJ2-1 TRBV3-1 CASSQDSGGPYNEQFF
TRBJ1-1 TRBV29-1 CSVRPGGLNTEAFF
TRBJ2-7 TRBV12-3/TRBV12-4 CARRLGVYEQYF
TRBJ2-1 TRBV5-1 CASSHGGEYNEQFF
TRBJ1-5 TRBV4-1 CASSVIAEQPQHF
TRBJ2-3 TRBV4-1 CASSQLEADTQYF
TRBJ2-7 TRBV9 CASSPGQRAYEQYF
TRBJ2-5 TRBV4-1 CASSQMETQYF
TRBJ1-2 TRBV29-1 CSGQTGGPYGYTF
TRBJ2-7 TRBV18 CASSPDPDSYEQYF
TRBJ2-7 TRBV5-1 CASSSGTGDYEQYF
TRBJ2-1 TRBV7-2 CASSFGLAGGNEQFF
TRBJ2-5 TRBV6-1 CASRLAGGIQETQYF